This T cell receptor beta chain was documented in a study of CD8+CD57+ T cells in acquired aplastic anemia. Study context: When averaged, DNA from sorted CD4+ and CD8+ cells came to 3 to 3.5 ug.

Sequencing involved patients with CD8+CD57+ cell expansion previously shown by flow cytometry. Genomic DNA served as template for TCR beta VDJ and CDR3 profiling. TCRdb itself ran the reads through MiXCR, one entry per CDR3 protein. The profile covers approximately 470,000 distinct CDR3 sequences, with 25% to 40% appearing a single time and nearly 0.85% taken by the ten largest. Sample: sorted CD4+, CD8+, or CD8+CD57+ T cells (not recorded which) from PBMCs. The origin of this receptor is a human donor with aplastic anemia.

The CDR3 loop reads CASSATSAYTDTQYF. In nucleotides, the CDR3 is TGTGCCAGCAGTGCGACTAGCGCATACACAGATACGCAGTATTTT. The chain has TRBV2 and TRBJ2-3; TRBD2 matches 8 bases. CDR1 SNHLY and CDR2 FYNNEI come from the germline V gene. V was pared by 4 bases and J by 2 bases, with 5 bases of the junction left unmatched. The CDR3 spans 15 residues. The complete variable domain, with remaining parts taken from reference TRBV2 and TRBJ2-3, reads EPEVTQTPSHQVTQMGQEVILRCVPISNHLYFYWYRQILGQKVEFLVSFYNNEISEKSEIFDDQFSVERPDGSNFTLKIRSTKLEDSAMYFCASSATSAYTDTQYFGPGTRLTVL.